These 25 T cell receptor beta chains were sequenced from one sample in a study of human T cells and chemical hapten exposure. The time point denotes: patch test 3, about 24 weeks after DPC sensitization. Treatment indicated: therapeutic diphenylcyclopropenone sensitization with weekly scalp DPC. MiXCR, applied by TCRdb to the RACE reads, yields one record per CDR3 protein. The table includes over 55,000 distinct CDR3 sequences, around 10% detected once. Sequencing was performed on whole blood, taken in connection with sensitization to the hapten diphenylcyclopropenone (DPC). All receptors derive from a woman aged 45-59 years with alopecia areata. Some clones in this sample may be carry-over from other donors' samples.

The chain combines TRBV2 with TRBJ1-1; D uncertain. This CDR3 contains 11 residues. Germline assignment: CDR1 SNHLY and CDR2 FYNNEI. Trimming shortened V by 6 bases and J by 12 bases, and 14 bases separated the two germline ends. The CDR3 loop is CASSPGAETFF. The CDR3 bases are TGTGCCAGCAGCCCGGGAGCCGAAACTTTCTTT.

This clonotype was observed at least ten times. V usage is TRBV2 and J usage is TRBJ1-1; no clear D. V was shortened by 1 base and J by 8 bases, with 14 bases between the two germline ends. The CDR3 loop spans 14 amino acids. Germline V lookup: CDR1 SNHLY, CDR2 FYNNEI. DNA of the CDR3: TGTGCCAGCAGTGAAGTAATCTCGGGAGACGAAGCTTTCTTT. It specifies CASSEVISGDEAFF.

This clonotype occurred many times. The gene calls are TRBV3-1 and TRBJ1-2; a possible D gene is TRBD1 (5 bases). Germline V gene lookup returns CDR1 LGHDT and CDR2 YNNKEL (reference sequence). This CDR3 spans 15 amino acids. V dropped 1 base and J dropped 4 bases, with 13 bases sitting between them. This chain's CDR3 is CASSQVPGRIYGYTF. The DNA of the CDR3 is TGTGCCAGCAGCCAAGTTCCAGGGAGGATCTATGGCTACACCTTC.

The chain employs TRBV6-5 and TRBJ2-3; TRBD1 aligns across 8 bases. Germline V CDR1 and CDR2: MNHEY, SVGAGI. This CDR3 has 18 amino acids. With V trimmed by 5 bases and J by 7 bases, 20 bases remained unmatched. DNA for the CDR3: TGTGCCAGCAGTCCCCGGGGCTTCGGACAGGGAAAGAGAAATACGCAGTATTTT. Translation: CASSPRGFGQGKRNTQYF.

The table lists this clonotype with a few counts. This rearrangement joins TRBV20-1 to TRBJ2-1, with TRBD1 matching 9 bases. J lost 7 bases, V lost 5 bases, and 9 bases had no gene match. CDR3 length equals 14 residues. Per the germline V gene, CDR1 is DFQATT and CDR2 is SNEGSKA (reference sequence). The CDR3 loop reads CSALHLDRGNEQFF. CDR3 coding DNA: TGCAGTGCTCTACATTTAGACAGGGGGAATGAGCAGTTCTTC.

The V call is TRBV5-1, the J call TRBJ2-3; tentative D call: TRBD1 (6 bases). The germline gives CDR1 SGHRS, CDR2 YFSETQ. This CDR3 is 16 amino acids long. The V gene lost 4 bases and the J gene lost 6 bases, with 21 bases spanning the gap. The CDR3 DNA follows: TGCGCCAGCAGCCCCGCCGACAGGTCCAAAGGGGATACGCAGTATTTT. As protein: CASSPADRSKGDTQYF.

This clonotype has at least ten counts. The chain has TRBV20-1 and TRBJ1-1; 9 nucleotides match TRBD1. Germline V gene data show CDR1 as DFQATT and CDR2 as SNEGSKA (reference sequence). V lost 2 bases to trimming and J lost 3 bases; unmatched junction nucleotides: 7. CDR3 length: 15 residues. CDR3 in amino acids: CSARHPRQGDTEAFF. CDR3 in DNA: TGCAGTGCTAGACACCCTAGACAGGGGGACACTGAAGCTTTCTTT.

There are many counts of this clonotype. The gene calls are TRBV7-6 and TRBJ1-4; 7 nucleotides line up with TRBD1. CDR1 and CDR2 from the germline V gene are SGHVS and FNYEAQ. The CDR3 spans 15 residues. V was pared by 1 base and J by 7 bases, with 6 bases of the junction left unmatched. CDR3 DNA sequence: TGTGCCAGCAGCTTAGGGACAGGCGGGGGTGAAAAACTGTTTTTT. Residues: CASSLGTGGGEKLFF.

The sample holds many counts of this clonotype. The chain is built from TRBV7-8 and TRBJ1-6, with D perhaps TRBD1 (5 bases). CDR3 length: 20 residues. The ends were cut back, 5 bases at V and 3 bases at J, with 26 bases in the middle. Germline CDR1 reads SGHVS; CDR2 reads FQNEAQ. This CDR3 is CASSPLTLQGRLLYNSPLHF. DNA for the CDR3: TGTGCCAGCAGCCCCCTCACCCTCCAGGGACGTCTACTCTATAATTCACCCCTCCACTTT.

There are a few counts of this clonotype. The chain is built from TRBV4-1 and TRBJ1-1; 12 bases line up with TRBD1. The length of the CDR3 is 19 residues. Germline CDR1 MGHRA, CDR2 YSYEKL. V lost 4 bases, J lost 0 bases, and 12 bases stayed unmatched. DNA of the CDR3: TGCGCCAGCAGCCGAGCCGGGACAGGGGGCAATAAGATGAACACTGAAGCTTTCTTT. Residues: CASSRAGTGGNKMNTEAFF.

At least ten counts were recorded for this clonotype. The chain combines TRBV20-1 with TRBJ2-1; D is unclear. The length of the CDR3 is 12 residues. In germline, CDR1 is DFQATT, CDR2 SNEGSKA (reference sequence). With 3 bases removed from V and 6 bases from J, the gap between germline ends came to 9 bases. CDR3 nucleotides: TGCAGTGCTAGCGAGGACCTCAATGAGCAGTTCTTC. It yields the protein CSASEDLNEQFF.

Notes on this clonotype: A much larger clonotype is one base distant, so this may be a read error. The chain joins TRBV7-2 to TRBJ1-1; D unclear. V lost 5 bases and J 0 bases, leaving 10 bases between the germline ends. In germline, CDR1 is SGHTA, CDR2 FQGNSA. The CDR3 has 14 amino acids. The CDR3 loop reads CTSSTQWLNTEAFF. DNA for the CDR3: TGTACCAGCAGCACACAGTGGTTGAACACTGAAGCTTTCTTT.

This clonotype was detected only a few times. This rearrangement joins TRBV18 to TRBJ2-7; 8 nucleotides agree with TRBD1. Unmatched junction bases numbered 9, after V lost 3 bases and J lost 5 bases. CDR3 length: 15 residues. Germline V gives CDR1 KGHSH, CDR2 LQKENI. CDR3 nucleotide sequence: TGTGCCAGCTCACCCCTAAACCAGGGGGCCCACGAGCAGTACTTC. It yields the protein CASSPLNQGAHEQYF.

This clonotype was observed many times. This chain joins TRBV10-3 and TRBJ1-6; the match to TRBD1 covers 10 bases. V was pared by 10 bases and J by 6 bases, with 9 bases of the junction left unmatched. The CDR3 is made up of 15 amino acids. Germline lookup yields CDR1 ENHRY and CDR2 SYGVKD. The CDR3 DNA follows: TGTGCCACCTACGACCGGGACAGGGGTAATTCACCCCTCCACTTT. Its translation is CATYDRDRGNSPLHF.

The rearrangement links TRBV7-4 to TRBJ2-5, with 7 bases lining up with TRBD2. The CDR3 contains 13 residues. Trimming took 5 bases from V and 3 from J; bases not matched to a gene: 3. From germline, CDR1 is SGHVT and CDR2 SQSDAQ. CDR3 DNA: TGTGCCAGCAGCCGGGGGGAGAAAGAGACCCAGTACTTC. This gives the protein CASSRGEKETQYF.

This clonotype was recorded a few times. The gene calls are TRBV28 and TRBJ2-7; 11 bases align to TRBD1. The V gene's germline CDR1 is MDHEN and CDR2 SYDVKM. Losses at the gene ends were 5 bases for V and 7 bases for J; bases not matched to a gene: 7. CDR3 length: 14 amino acids. The CDR3 nucleotides are TGTGCCAGCAGTAGGACAGGGGGCCCTAGGGAGCAGTACTTC. Amino acids: CASSRTGGPREQYF.

This clonotype was observed a handful of times. The chain couples TRBV18 to TRBJ1-5; 8 nucleotides match TRBD1. The CDR3 has 15 amino acids. CDR1 is KGHSH and CDR2 is LQKENI in the germline V gene. V lost 5 bases, J lost 7 bases, and 10 bases stayed unmatched. In nucleotides, the CDR3 is TGTGCCAGCTCAATGGAGCAGGGGGCTTGGCAGCCCCAGCATTTT. Protein sequence: CASSMEQGAWQPQHF. The whole variable domain, filled in from reference TRBV18 and TRBJ1-5, reads NAGVMQNPRHLVRRRGQEARLRCSPMKGHSHVYWYRQLPEEGLKFMVYLQKENIIDESGMPKERFSAEFPKEGPSILRIQQVVRGDSAAYFCASSMEQGAWQPQHFGDGTRLSIL.

The chain carries TRBV7-9 and TRBJ2-5; 7 bases fit TRBD2. The V and J ends lost 1 base and 3 bases, in that order; junction bases with no gene match: 2. CDR1 is SEHNR and CDR2 is FQNEAQ in the germline V gene (reference sequence). The CDR3 consists of 14 residues. CDR3: CASSLVAGEETQYF. CDR3 bases: TGTGCCAGCAGCTTAGTGGCGGGAGAAGAGACCCAGTACTTC.

The genes are TRBV6-2 or TRBV6-3 and TRBJ2-1; 10 bases align to TRBD1. CDR1 is MNHEY, CDR2 SVGEGT, per germline. Trimming at V came to 0 bases and at J to 5 bases, leaving 4 bases not matched to a gene. CDR3 length: 16 residues. The CDR3 nucleotides read TGTGCCAGCAGTTACTCGGGACAGGGGCATCACAATGAGCAGTTCTTC. This gives the protein CASSYSGQGHHNEQFF.

This clonotype has only a few counts. The gene calls are TRBV11-2 and TRBJ2-1; no clear D. V lost 2 bases and J lost 5, with 10 bases in between. Germline CDR1 is SGHAT and CDR2 is FQNNGV. This CDR3 spans 14 amino acids. The CDR3 DNA reads TGTGCCAGCAGCTTACGCAACCCAGACAATGAGCAGTTCTTC. It yields the protein CASSLRNPDNEQFF. The full variable domain, completed using reference TRBV11-2 and TRBJ2-1, is EAGVAQSPRYKIIEKRQSVAFWCNPISGHATLYWYQQILGQGPKLLIQFQNNGVVDDSQLPKDRFSAERLKGVDSTLKIQPAKLEDSAVYLCASSLRNPDNEQFFGPGTRLTVL.

This clonotype was counted many times. The V gene is TRBV5-1, the J gene TRBJ1-2; 8 bases map to TRBD1. CDR1 is SGHRS and CDR2 is YFSETQ in the germline V gene. This CDR3 region has 14 residues. Trimming removed 1 base from V and 2 bases from J; junction bases left unmatched: 1. The DNA for the CDR3 is TGCGCCAGCAGCTTGTCAGGGGGCAACTATGGCTACACCTTC. Its protein product is CASSLSGGNYGYTF.

This clonotype was recorded many times. The rearrangement joins TRBV4-2 to TRBJ1-1; D gene uncertain. The V gene's germline CDR1 is LGHNA and CDR2 YNFKEQ. This CDR3 is 14 amino acids long. The V end was cut by 8 bases, the J end by 1 base, with 14 bases between. The CDR3 region has the DNA TGTGCCAGCGCTCGCTCGCGGCAGAACACTGAAGCTTTCTTT. This codes for CASARSRQNTEAFF.

The rearrangement links TRBV28 to TRBJ1-2; no definite D call. The CDR3 is 13 residues long. The V and J ends lost 5 bases and 4 bases respectively, with 11 bases between them. Germline V gives CDR1 MDHEN, CDR2 SYDVKM. CDR3 nucleotide sequence: TGTGCCAGCAGTGAGCCGGCGGCCTATGGCTACACCTTC. Protein product: CASSEPAAYGYTF.

In this sample, this clonotype turned up a few times. The J gene is TRBJ2-1, the V gene TRBV7-2, with TRBD2 identical over 8 bases. Germline V gene data show CDR1 as SGHTA and CDR2 as FQGNSA. V trimming: 8 bases; J trimming: 7 bases; junction bases outside the gene matches: 13. The CDR3 is made up of 15 amino acids. The CDR3 loop reads CASAFSGSPGNEQFF. DNA for the CDR3: TGTGCCAGCGCCTTCAGCGGGAGCCCCGGGAATGAGCAGTTCTTC.

This clonotype was recorded at least ten times. The chain carries TRBV5-1 and TRBJ2-5, with 7 bases identical to TRBD1. V lost 3 bases to trimming and J lost 0 bases; unmatched junction nucleotides: 2. Germline CDR1 and CDR2: SGHRS and YFSETQ. The CDR3 loop spans 14 amino acids. CDR3: CASSWGQNQETQYF. The CDR3 DNA follows: TGCGCCAGCAGCTGGGGACAGAACCAAGAGACCCAGTACTTC.